This T cell receptor beta chain was observed in a study of vaccination and CD4 T cells after COVID-19. Study-wide results and caveats: Analysis of convalescent patients found that 304 of 307 vaccine-specific clones were spike mono-reactive.

For this clonotype: Its target is unknown.

Researchers used the Oncomine TCR Beta short-read assay to sequence DNA from cultured CD4+ T cells. TCRdb re-called the PCR reads with MiXCR, one entry per CDR3 protein. The sample carries about 17,000 distinct CDR3 sequences, more than 45% recorded once. Specified treatment: approximately 11-day PBMC culture with coronavirus spike peptide pools or control peptides (ViraFEST assay). The receptor was derived from a human donor who had recovered from COVID-19. The input for sequencing was CD4+ T cells from blood, cultured in vitro, taken before SARS-CoV-2 vaccination.

CDR3 region: CASSFRGAGLTDTQYF. CDR3 DNA: TGTGCCAGCAGCTTCCGAGGAGCGGGGCTCACAGATACGCAGTATTTT. V is TRBV7-2 and J is TRBJ2-3; TRBD2 matches 7 bases. The V segment lost 3 bases and the J segment 2 bases; nucleotides outside the gene matches: 8. The CDR3 is 16 residues long. Germline V gene lookup returns CDR1 SGHTA and CDR2 FQGNSA.